What follows describes a single T cell receptor beta chain. The antigen remains undetermined. The sample is drawn from a study of cytomegalovirus exposure and HLA in healthy donors. Study-level background: From HLA-typed donors, an early data release held around 80 million unique TCRs. Study outcomes and limitations: Prior analysis indicated that the majority of TCR beta V segments exhibited productivity approximately 87% or approximately 30% of the time. Reports indicate that TCR beta sequences accurately predicted the HLA-A and HLA-B alleles of most subjects.

In the PCR, 60 Vbeta and 13 Jbeta primers were used. The assay was immunoSEQ multiplex PCR, and TCRdb's table has in-frame clones only and misses some. Of 150,000 to 180,000 clones in the sample, around 68% were seen once. The TCR was taken from a man aged 30 to 39 in good health and CMV-seronegative. The sample comprised PBMCs.

CDR3 in amino acids: CASRADRGRNEQFF. The CDR3 DNA sequence: TGTGCCAGCAGAGCAGACAGGGGGCGGAATGAGCAGTTCTTC. This chain connects TRBV5-4 to TRBJ2-1; 10 bases agree with TRBD1. CDR3 length: 14 residues. Germline loops: CDR1 SGHNT, CDR2 YYREEE (reference sequence). J was trimmed by 7 bases and V by 5 bases; bases with no gene match: 6.